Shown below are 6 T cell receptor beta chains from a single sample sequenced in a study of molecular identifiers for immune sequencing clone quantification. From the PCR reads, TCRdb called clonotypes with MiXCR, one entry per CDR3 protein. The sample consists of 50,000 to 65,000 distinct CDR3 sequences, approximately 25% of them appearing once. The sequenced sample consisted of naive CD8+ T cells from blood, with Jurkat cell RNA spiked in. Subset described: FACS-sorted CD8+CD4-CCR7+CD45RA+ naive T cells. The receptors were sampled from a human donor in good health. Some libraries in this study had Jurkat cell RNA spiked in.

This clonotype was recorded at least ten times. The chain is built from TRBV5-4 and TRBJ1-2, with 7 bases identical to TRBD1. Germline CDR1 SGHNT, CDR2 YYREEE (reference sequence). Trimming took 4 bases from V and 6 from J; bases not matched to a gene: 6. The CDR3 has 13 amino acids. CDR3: CASSRGTVNGYTF. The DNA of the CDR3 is TGTGCCAGCAGCCGAGGGACAGTCAATGGCTACACCTTC.

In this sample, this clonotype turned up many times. The CDR3 spells CASSPFTGLDTEAFF. CDR3 nucleotides: TGTGCCAGCAGCCCTTTTACAGGGCTGGACACTGAAGCTTTCTTT. The genes are TRBV7-9 and TRBJ1-1, with a tentative D call TRBD1 (6 bases). CDR1 SEHNR and CDR2 FQNEAQ come from the germline V gene (reference sequence). The CDR3 is made up of 15 amino acids. V was clipped by 5 bases and J by 3 bases, with 16 bases between them.

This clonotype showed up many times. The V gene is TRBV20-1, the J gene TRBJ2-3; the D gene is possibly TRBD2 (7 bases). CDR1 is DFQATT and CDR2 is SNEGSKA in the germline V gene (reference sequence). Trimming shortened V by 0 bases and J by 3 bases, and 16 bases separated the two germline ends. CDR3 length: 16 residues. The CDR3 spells CSARDAGALLTDTQYF. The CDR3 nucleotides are TGCAGTGCTAGAGATGCGGGGGCCCTTTTGACAGATACGCAGTATTTT.

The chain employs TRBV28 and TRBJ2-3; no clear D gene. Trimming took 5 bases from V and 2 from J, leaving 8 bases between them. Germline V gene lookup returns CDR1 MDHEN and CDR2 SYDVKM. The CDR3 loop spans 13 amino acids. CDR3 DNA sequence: TGTGCCAGCAGTCCCATTGACACAGATACGCAGTATTTT. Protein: CASSPIDTDTQYF.

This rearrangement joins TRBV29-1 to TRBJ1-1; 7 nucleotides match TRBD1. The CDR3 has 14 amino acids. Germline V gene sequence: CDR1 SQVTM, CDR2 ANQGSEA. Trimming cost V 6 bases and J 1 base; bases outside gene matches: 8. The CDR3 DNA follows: TGCAGCGTCCCCCCGGACAGGAAGAACACTGAAGCTTTCTTT. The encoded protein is CSVPPDRKNTEAFF.

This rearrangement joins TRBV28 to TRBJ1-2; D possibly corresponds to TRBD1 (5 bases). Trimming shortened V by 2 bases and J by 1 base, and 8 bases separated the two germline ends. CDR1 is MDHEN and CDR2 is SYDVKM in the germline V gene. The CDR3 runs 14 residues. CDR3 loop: CASSLPGLNYGYTF. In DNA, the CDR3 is TGTGCCAGCAGTTTACCGGGACTTAACTATGGCTACACCTTC.